The entry that follows covers one T cell receptor (beta chain) sequence. In the study's own analysis: Quantification of nucleated cells was approximated via reference gene primer amplification. Clones were sequenced by immunoSEQ multiplex PCR, and TCRdb holds only the in-frame ones, with some missing. From that table come the V and J calls and clone size; the DNA was used to work out D and trimming. Found here are 150,000 to 200,000 clones, about 77% of them singletons; the top ten hold around 16%. Looked up from germline, CDR1 is SGHVS and CDR2 is FNYEAQ. Trimming shortened V by 5 bases and J by 1 base, and 14 bases separated the two germline ends. This CDR3 is 15 amino acids long. These data belong to a study of blood T cell repertoires in COVID-19. On the study more broadly: Sample material is recorded as cDNA or gDNA derived from T cells, B-cell-depleted T cells, or PBMCs.

This clonotype was obtained from a woman in her fifties or sixties with acute COVID-19. V usage is TRBV7-6 and J usage is TRBJ2-5; D may be TRBD2 (6 bases). The sequencing input was PBMCs or T cells enriched from blood (not recorded which). CDR3 in amino acids: CASSLTAGPQETQYF. Here the CDR3 DNA reads TGTGCCAGCAGCCTTACGGCGGGGCCCCAAGAGACCCAGTACTTC. The variable domain in full, completed from reference TRBV7-6 and TRBJ2-5, reads GAGVSQSPRYKVTKRGQDVALRCDPISGHVSLYWYRQALGQGPEFLTYFNYEAQQDKSGLPNDRFSAERPEGSISTLTIQRTEQRDSAMYRCASSLTAGPQETQYFGPGTRLLVL.